The following is a T cell receptor (beta chain) sequence with its context. Its antigen is still unknown. The CDR3 consists of 15 residues. After removal of 3 bases from V and 11 bases from J, the junction contained 8 bases not matched to a gene. Germline values: CDR1 GTSNPN, CDR2 SVGIG (reference sequence). Researchers amplified the TCR beta CDR3 regions from RNA transcripts. A set of HTBI primers served as the primers for a first-round RT-PCR of the TCR CDR3. From the multiplex PCR reads, TCRdb called clonotypes with MiXCR, one entry per CDR3 protein. The sample shows hundreds of thousands of distinct CDR3 sequences, under 25% of them seen only once. These data are taken from a study of T cells in Graves' hyperthyroidism and ophthalmopathy. The study, taken as a whole, reports: Within blood appeared most thyroid clonotypes that had expanded above 0.001.

Exclusion of a patient resulted from uncontrolled infection, other autoimmune disease, pregnancy or lactation. The receptor comes from a man aged 30 to 45 with Graves' ophthalmopathy. V and J are TRBV30 and TRBJ2-1, with 15 bases aligning to TRBD2. The sequencing input was blood. This CDR3 is CAWSQRTSGRGKQFF. CDR3 nucleotides: TGTGCCTGGAGCCAGAGGACTAGCGGGAGGGGGAAGCAGTTCTTC.